This entry lists 6 T cell receptor beta chains sequenced from one sample in a study of cytomegalovirus exposure and HLA in healthy donors. The PCR employed 60 Vbeta primers together with 13 Jbeta primers. Clones were sequenced by immunoSEQ multiplex PCR, and TCRdb holds only the in-frame ones, with some missing. The sample carries 150,000 to 170,000 clones, around three quarters recorded once. What was sequenced was PBMCs. Receptors were obtained from a woman aged 40 to 55 in good health and CMV-seronegative.

Only one count was recorded for this clone. The V gene is TRBV5-1, the J gene TRBJ1-1, with 9 bases fitting TRBD1. V lost 5 bases and J lost 6; bases outside the gene matches: 20. Germline V lookup: CDR1 SGHRS, CDR2 YFSETQ. CDR3 length: 18 amino acids. DNA of the CDR3: TGCGCCAGCAGTCGGTCATCGACAGGGGGGCCGGGTATGGCTGAAGCTTTCTTT. Its translation is CASSRSSTGGPGMAEAFF.

The J gene is TRBJ1-5, the V gene TRBV6-5, with D perhaps matching TRBD1 (5 bases). Germline loops: CDR1 MNHEY, CDR2 SVGAGI. Trimming stripped 10 bases from V and 7 bases from J, with 17 bases between. This CDR3 comprises 13 residues. The CDR3 sequence: CATSGGRYQPQHF. CDR3 bases: TGTGCCACCTCGGGGGGAAGGTACCAGCCCCAGCATTTT.

CDR3 coding DNA: TGTGCCAGCAGTGGCTCTGGCAGGGGGCCCCTAGTGAGTGGCTACACCTTC. Protein product: CASSGSGRGPLVSGYTF. This chain joins TRBV6-1 and TRBJ1-2; 8 positions agree with TRBD1. V shed 4 bases and J 7 bases; nucleotides not matched to a gene: 17. The CDR3 extends over 17 amino acids. From germline, CDR1 is MNHNS and CDR2 SASEGT.

The V gene is TRBV15, the J gene TRBJ1-5; 7 bases line up with TRBD1. V shed 7 bases and J 6 bases; nucleotides not matched to a gene: 9. This CDR3 is 14 amino acids long. The germline gives CDR1 LNHNV, CDR2 YYDKDF (reference sequence). As DNA, the CDR3 is TGTGCCACCAAAGAGGACAGGTTGGGTCAGCCCCAGCATTTT. Amino acids: CATKEDRLGQPQHF. Together with reference TRBV15 and TRBJ1-5, the CDR3 gives the full variable domain: DAMVIQNPRYQVTQFGKPVTLSCSQTLNHNVMYWYQQKSSQAPKLLFHYYDKDFNNEADTPDNFQSRRPNTSFCFLDIRSPGLGDTAMYLCATKEDRLGQPQHFGDGTRLSIL.

This clone was observed a single time. V gene TRBV7-9 combines with J gene TRBJ2-5; 12 bases fit TRBD2. This CDR3 comprises 16 residues. Germline assignment: CDR1 SEHNR and CDR2 FQNEAQ (reference sequence). After removal of 5 bases from V and 0 bases from J, the junction contained 4 bases not matched to a gene. The DNA of the CDR3 is TGTGCCAGCAGCCCCGGACTAGCGGGGAACCAAGAGACCCAGTACTTC. Amino acids: CASSPGLAGNQETQYF. The full variable domain, rest sourced from reference TRBV7-9 and TRBJ2-5, is DTGVSQNPRHKITKRGQNVTFRCDPISEHNRLYWYRQTLGQGPEFLTYFQNEAQLEKSRLLSDRFSAERPKGSFSTLEIQRTEQGDSAMYLCASSPGLAGNQETQYFGPGTRLLVL.

The chain recombines TRBV6-1 with TRBJ2-5; perhaps TRBD2 as D (6 bases). Per the germline V gene, CDR1 is MNHNS and CDR2 is SASEGT. This CDR3 is built from 12 residues. With 8 bases removed from V and 10 bases from J, the gap between germline ends came to 17 bases. The CDR3 sequence: CASGEGPGGQYF. The CDR3 bases are TGTGCCAGCGGAGAAGGCCCCGGGGGCCAGTACTTC.